Below are 3 T cell receptor beta chains sequenced from a single sample in a study of T-cell memory formation after mild COVID-19. From the 5' RACE reads, TCRdb called clonotypes with MiXCR, one entry per CDR3 protein. The data contain hundreds of thousands of distinct CDR3 sequences, about 20% of them singletons. Source material: PBMCs or a T cell subset sorted from them (not recorded which). These receptors originate from an adult woman who had mild COVID-19 (a few samples of this study predate the infection). Cell type and time point are not known.

This clonotype has a handful of counts. The J gene is TRBJ1-1, the V gene TRBV5-1; TRBD1 is a possible D gene (5 bases). Germline CDR1 and CDR2: SGHRS and YFSETQ. This CDR3 comprises 14 residues. V dropped 0 bases and J dropped 3 bases, with 9 bases sitting between them. DNA for the CDR3: TGCGCCAGCAGCTTGGGGGTAGGGGACACTGAAGCTTTCTTT. This gives the protein CASSLGVGDTEAFF.

The chain combines TRBV20-1 with TRBJ2-3; no reliable D call. CDR3 length: 13 residues. Trimming shortened V by 5 bases and J by 3 bases, and 12 bases separated the two germline ends. Germline loops: CDR1 DFQATT, CDR2 SNEGSKA (reference sequence). In nucleotides, the CDR3 is TGCAGTGCTGCCACCCCTCCTACAGATACGCAGTATTTT. It yields the protein CSAATPPTDTQYF.

In this sample, this clonotype turned up a few times. The chain has TRBV12-3 or TRBV12-4 and TRBJ2-7, with TRBD1 matching 12 bases. Losses at the gene ends were 6 bases for V and 6 bases for J; bases not matched to a gene: 6. The CDR3 spans 14 residues. CDR3 sequence (DNA): TGTGCCAGCAGCAAGGGACAGGGGGCGTCCGAGCAGTACTTC. It encodes CASSKGQGASEQYF.